The rows below give T cell receptor beta chains drawn from one sample of a study of T cells in Graves' hyperthyroidism and ophthalmopathy. Each CDR3 protein is one row after TCRdb ran MiXCR on the multiplex PCR reads. The table includes some 250,000 distinct CDR3 sequences, just over 14% detected once. The sequenced sample consisted of blood. These TCRs come from a woman between 40 and 50 years old with Graves' hyperthyroidism that later progressed to Graves' ophthalmopathy. Each CDR3 is given with its conserved first and last residue. A D gene is named only where the DNA matches it firmly. The size of a clone is reported for some rows only, either as once, few or many, or as a class for expanded clones.

NA,TRBD2,TRBV27,TRBJ2-1,TGTGCCAGCAGGCCCCTACTAGCGCGCCCCCCACATGAGCAGTTCTTC,CASRPLLARPPHEQFF
NA,TRBD1,TRBV5-4,TRBJ1-6,TGTGCCAGCAGCTCAAAGGGACAGCCGAATTCACCCCTCCACTTT,CASSSKGQPNSPLHF
many,TRBD2,TRBV2,TRBJ2-7,TGTGCCAGCAGTGTAATCGGCCTGTCGGGGGGGTACGAGCAGTACTTC,CASSVIGLSGGYEQYF
many,NA,TRBV28,TRBJ2-7,TGTGCCAGCAGTTTATCTTCCTCCGGGAGTAGACTCTCCTACGAGCAGTACTTC,CASSLSSSGSRLSYEQYF
many,NA,TRBV2,TRBJ1-5,TGTGCCAGCAGTGAAGCTCTCCGACAGGGCAATCAGCCCCAGCATTTT,CASSEALRQGNQPQHF
NA,NA,TRBV12-3/TRBV12-4,TRBJ1-2,TGTGCCAGCGGTGTTGGACTGGGGGGCTACACCTTC,CASGVGLGGYTF
many,TRBD1,TRBV20-1,TRBJ2-1,TGCAGTGCACCCACACAAGACAGGGGACAAAAACCCTACAATGAGCAGTTCTTC,CSAPTQDRGQKPYNEQFF
many,NA,TRBV3-1,TRBJ2-7,TGTGCCAGCAGCCTCTCTACGGGGGAGCAGTACTTC,CASSLSTGEQYF
many,NA,TRBV28,TRBJ1-2,TGTGCCAGCAGTTTCGGACCTCCCCGTGGCTACACCTTC,CASSFGPPRGYTF
NA,NA,TRBV27,TRBJ2-5,TGTGCCAGCAGTTTAAAGGGGGGCGCGGAGACCCAGTACTTC,CASSLKGGAETQYF
many,TRBD2,TRBV20-1,TRBJ2-1,TGCAGTGCTGTGGGCTGGCGGGAGATAAACAATGAGCAGTTCTTC,CSAVGWREINNEQFF
many,TRBD2,TRBV20-1,TRBJ2-3,TGCAGTGCTAAGACTAGCGGCCGCACAGATACGCAGTATTTT,CSAKTSGRTDTQYF
many,NA,TRBV4-2,TRBJ1-4,TGTGCCAGCAGCCCGGGCCTTGGGGCTGAAAAACTGTTTTTT,CASSPGLGAEKLFF
many,NA,TRBV3-1,TRBJ1-2,TGTGCCAGCAGCCAGAACGCAGGGAATTTTTATGGCTACACCTTC,CASSQNAGNFYGYTF
many,NA,TRBV28,TRBJ1-2,TGTGCCAGCAGGGAAGGAATGGGTGGCTACACCTTC,CASREGMGGYTF
many,NA,TRBV11-2,TRBJ2-1,TGTGCCAGCAGCTTAGATCGGCAGAACAATGAGCAGTTCTTC,CASSLDRQNNEQFF
many,NA,TRBV28,TRBJ2-1,TGTGCCAGCAGTTTTCACAGGGTTTACAATGAGCAGTTCTTC,CASSFHRVYNEQFF
many,TRBD2,TRBV27,TRBJ2-1,TGTGCCAGCACACCGAGCGGGAGTTCCAATGAGCAGTTCTTC,CASTPSGSSNEQFF
many,TRBD2,TRBV6-1,TRBJ2-1,TGTGCCAGCAAGGTACTAGCGGGATGGGACAATGAGCAGTTCTTC,CASKVLAGWDNEQFF
NA,TRBD1,TRBV3-1,TRBJ2-7,TGTGCCAGCAGCGACGGGACAGGGAATGCCTACGAGCAGTACTTC,CASSDGTGNAYEQYF
once,TRBD2,TRBV28,TRBJ2-5,TGTGCCAGCAGCCAAGCCGCTAGCGGGAACCACCAGTACTTC,CASSQAASGNHQYF
NA,NA,TRBV11-2,TRBJ2-5,TGTGCCAGCAGCTTACGGCGAACCAGGGGTCATGAGACCCAGTACTTC,CASSLRRTRGHETQYF
NA,TRBD2,TRBV9,TRBJ2-7,TGTGCCAGCAGCGCCCGCGCCTCTAGCGGACCCTACGAGCAGTACTTC,CASSARASSGPYEQYF
few,TRBD1,TRBV5-1,TRBJ1-4,TGCGCCAGCAGCTTGGCTTGGGACAGCGATAATGAAAAACTGTTTTTT,CASSLAWDSDNEKLFF
NA,TRBD2,TRBV28,TRBJ2-5,TGTGCCAGCAGTTTACCCCGGACTAGCGGTCGAGTCTTCGAAGAGACCCAGTACTTC,CASSLPRTSGRVFEETQYF
few,TRBD1,TRBV7-6,TRBJ1-4,TGTGCCAGCAGCTCTAGGACCGGGACAGCTAATGAAAAACTGTTTTTT,CASSSRTGTANEKLFF
NA,NA,TRBV11-2,TRBJ2-7,TGTGCCAGCAGTCACACCGGGGCCGAGCAGTACTTC,CASSHTGAEQYF
few,NA,TRBV19,TRBJ2-7,TGTGCCAGTAGTATAAGAGGGATGGGGATCTACGAGCAGTACTTC,CASSIRGMGIYEQYF
many,TRBD2,TRBV20-1,TRBJ2-7,TGCAGTGCTAGGCCTAGCGGGAGGAGGTCCTACGAGCAGTACTTC,CSARPSGRRSYEQYF
many,TRBD2,TRBV10-3,TRBJ2-1,TGTGCCATCAAAAGGGGTCTAGCGGATGAGCAGTTCTTC,CAIKRGLADEQFF
NA,TRBD2,TRBV10-3,TRBJ2-3,TGTGCCATCAGCCGGCGGGAGGGCACAGATACGCAGTATTTT,CAISRREGTDTQYF
NA,NA,TRBV24-1,TRBJ2-5,TGTGCCACCAGTGTAGGTTGGGAAGTGGAGACCCAGTACTTC,CATSVGWEVETQYF
few,NA,TRBV9,TRBJ1-3,TGTGCCAGCAGCGTAGAGGTGGGGCAGTCCTCTGGAAACACCATATATTTT,CASSVEVGQSSGNTIYF
many,NA,TRBV28,TRBJ1-2,TGTGCCACCTCTGGACGGGGGCGGGGTGGCTACACCTTC,CATSGRGRGGYTF
many,NA,TRBV30,TRBJ2-1,TGTGCCTGGAGCGGCATGGCAGAGGGTATCGCCGCCTACAATGAGCAGTTCTTC,CAWSGMAEGIAAYNEQFF
NA,TRBD2,TRBV9,TRBJ2-1,TGTGCCAGCAGCTATGGAGGGGCTAGCGGGAGAAATGAGCAGTTCTTC,CASSYGGASGRNEQFF
NA,NA,TRBV6-1,TRBJ2-2,TGTGCCAGCACCCCAGGAGGGCTTAGCACCGGGGAGCTGTTTTTT,CASTPGGLSTGELFF
NA,TRBD2,TRBV12-3/TRBV12-4,TRBJ2-1,TGTGCCAGCAGCCGTTCCGGACTAGGCTTAGGCGTTGAGCAGTTCTTC,CASSRSGLGLGVEQFF
NA,NA,TRBV27,TRBJ1-4,TGTGCCAGCAGTCACAAACGTCGGGCAGAACTGTTTTTT,CASSHKRRAELFF
many,NA,TRBV12-3/TRBV12-4,TRBJ2-5,TGTGCCAGCAGCCCACAGGGATCCCAAGAGACCCAGTACTTC,CASSPQGSQETQYF
many,NA,TRBV7-3,TRBJ2-5,TGTGCCAGCAGCTTAACTCTAGGGTTGAAAGAGACCCAGTACTTC,CASSLTLGLKETQYF
many,NA,TRBV28,TRBJ2-5,TGTGCCAGCACCCACCAAAGGGGGCTAGCGTGGGAGACCCAGTACTTC,CASTHQRGLAWETQYF
NA,TRBD2,TRBV2,TRBJ2-1,TGTGCCAGCAGCATGATAGGACTAGCGGGAGGGATAGACAATGAGCAGTTCTTC,CASSMIGLAGGIDNEQFF
few,NA,TRBV5-1,TRBJ2-7,TGCGCCAGCAGCTTACGACAGATTCCCTACGAGCAGTACTTC,CASSLRQIPYEQYF
NA,NA,TRBV5-4,TRBJ2-3,TGTGCCAGCAGCTTGCGATCAGGGGTCACAGATACGCAGTATTTT,CASSLRSGVTDTQYF
NA,NA,TRBV5-1,TRBJ2-6,TGCGCCAGCAGCTTGGTTTCCGGTGTTGGGGCCAACGTCCTGACTTTC,CASSLVSGVGANVLTF